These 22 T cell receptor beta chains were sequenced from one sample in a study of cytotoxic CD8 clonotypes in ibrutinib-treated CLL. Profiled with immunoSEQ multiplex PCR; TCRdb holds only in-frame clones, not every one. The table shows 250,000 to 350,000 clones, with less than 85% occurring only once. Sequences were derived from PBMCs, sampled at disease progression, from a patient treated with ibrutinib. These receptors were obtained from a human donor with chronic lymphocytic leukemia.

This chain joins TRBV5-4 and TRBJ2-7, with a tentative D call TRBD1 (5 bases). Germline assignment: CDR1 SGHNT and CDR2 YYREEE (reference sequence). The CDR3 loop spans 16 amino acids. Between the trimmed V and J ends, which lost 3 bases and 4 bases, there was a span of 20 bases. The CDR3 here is CASSSFRVQAIYEQYF. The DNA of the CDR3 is TGTGCCAGCAGCTCCTTCAGGGTACAGGCAATTTACGAGCAGTACTTC. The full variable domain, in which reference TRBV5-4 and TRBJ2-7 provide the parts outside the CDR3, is ETGVTQSPTHLIKTRGQQVTLRCSSQSGHNTVSWYQQALGQGPQFIFQYYREEENGRGNFPPRFSGLQFPNYSSELNVNALELDDSALYLCASSSFRVQAIYEQYFGPGTRLTVT.

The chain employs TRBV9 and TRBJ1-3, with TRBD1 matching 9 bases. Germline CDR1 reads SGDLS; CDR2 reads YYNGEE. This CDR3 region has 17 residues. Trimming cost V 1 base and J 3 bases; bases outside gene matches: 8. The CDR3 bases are TGTGCCAGCAGCGTAATGGGATCGGGACAGGGTGGAAACACCATATATTTT. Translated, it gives CASSVMGSGQGGNTIYF.

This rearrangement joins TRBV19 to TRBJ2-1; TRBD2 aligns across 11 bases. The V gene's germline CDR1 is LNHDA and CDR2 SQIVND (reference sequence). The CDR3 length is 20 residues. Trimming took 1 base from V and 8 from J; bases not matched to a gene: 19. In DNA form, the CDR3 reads TGTGCCAGTAGTATAGGAAGGTCTAGCGGGAGGTTGGGCCTCACCCATGAGCAGTTCTTC. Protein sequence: CASSIGRSSGRLGLTHEQFF.

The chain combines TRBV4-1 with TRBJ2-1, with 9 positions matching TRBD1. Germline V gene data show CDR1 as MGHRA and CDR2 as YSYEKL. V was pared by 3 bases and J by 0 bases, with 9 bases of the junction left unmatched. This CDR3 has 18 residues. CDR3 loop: CASSQKTGGVSSYNEQFF. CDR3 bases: TGCGCCAGCAGCCAGAAAACAGGGGGCGTTAGCTCCTACAATGAGCAGTTCTTC.

CDR3 in DNA: TGCGCCAGCAGCCAAGTAGAGAGTACGGGCGAGCAGTACTTC. It is translated as CASSQVESTGEQYF. The J gene is TRBJ2-7, the V gene TRBV4-1; D gene unclear. Germline values: CDR1 MGHRA, CDR2 YSYEKL. The CDR3 runs 14 residues. V lost 1 base and J lost 6, with 13 bases in between.

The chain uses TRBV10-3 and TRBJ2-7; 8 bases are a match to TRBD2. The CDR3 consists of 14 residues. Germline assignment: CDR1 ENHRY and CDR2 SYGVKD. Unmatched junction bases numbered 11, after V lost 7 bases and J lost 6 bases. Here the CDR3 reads CAIKGDGGDLEQYF. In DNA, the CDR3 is TGTGCCATCAAGGGGGACGGGGGGGACCTCGAGCAGTACTTC.

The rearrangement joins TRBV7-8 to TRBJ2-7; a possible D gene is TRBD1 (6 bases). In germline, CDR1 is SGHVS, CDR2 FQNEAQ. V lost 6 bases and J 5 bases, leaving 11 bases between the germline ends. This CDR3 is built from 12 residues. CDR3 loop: CASRSNRDEQYF. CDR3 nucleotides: TGTGCCAGCAGAAGTAACAGGGACGAGCAGTACTTC.

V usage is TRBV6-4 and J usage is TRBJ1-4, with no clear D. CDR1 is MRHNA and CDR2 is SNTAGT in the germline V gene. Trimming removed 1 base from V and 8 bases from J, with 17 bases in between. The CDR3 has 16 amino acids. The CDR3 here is CASSDCRVVRLEKLFF. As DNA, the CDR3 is TGTGCCAGCAGTGACTGTCGGGTCGTGAGGTTGGAAAAACTGTTTTTT.

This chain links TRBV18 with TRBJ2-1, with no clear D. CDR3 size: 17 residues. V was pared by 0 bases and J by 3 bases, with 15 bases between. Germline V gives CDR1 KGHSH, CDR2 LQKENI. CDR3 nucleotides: TGTGCCAGCTCACCACCCCCCTCTGGGGTCTACTACAATGAGCAGTTCTTC. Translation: CASSPPPSGVYYNEQFF.

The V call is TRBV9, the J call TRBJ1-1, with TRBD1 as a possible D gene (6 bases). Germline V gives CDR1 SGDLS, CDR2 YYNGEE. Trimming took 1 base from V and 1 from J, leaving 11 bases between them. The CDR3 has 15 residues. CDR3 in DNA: TGTGCCAGCAGCGTACAGGGGTTAGCGAACACTGAAGCTTTCTTT. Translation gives CASSVQGLANTEAFF.

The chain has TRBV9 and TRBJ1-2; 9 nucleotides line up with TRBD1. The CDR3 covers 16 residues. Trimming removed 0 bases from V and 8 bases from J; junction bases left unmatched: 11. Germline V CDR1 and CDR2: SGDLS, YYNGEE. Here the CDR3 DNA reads TGTGCCAGCAGCGTAGAGGTGACAGGGGGAGTGGAGGGCTACACCTTC. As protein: CASSVEVTGGVEGYTF.

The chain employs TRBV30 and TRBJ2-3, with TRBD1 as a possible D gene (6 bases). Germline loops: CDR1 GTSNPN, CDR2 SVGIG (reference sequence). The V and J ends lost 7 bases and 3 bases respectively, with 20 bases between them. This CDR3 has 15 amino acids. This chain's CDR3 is CASHPQGSSTDTQYF. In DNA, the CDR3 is TGTGCCTCCCACCCCCAGGGGTCTTCGACAGATACGCAGTATTTT.

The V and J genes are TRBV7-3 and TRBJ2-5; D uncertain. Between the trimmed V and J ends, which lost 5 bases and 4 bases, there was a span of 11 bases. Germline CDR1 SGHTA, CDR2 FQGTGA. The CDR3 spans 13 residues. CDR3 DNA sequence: TGTGCCAGCAGCCCTACACGATTAGAGACCCAGTACTTC. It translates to CASSPTRLETQYF.

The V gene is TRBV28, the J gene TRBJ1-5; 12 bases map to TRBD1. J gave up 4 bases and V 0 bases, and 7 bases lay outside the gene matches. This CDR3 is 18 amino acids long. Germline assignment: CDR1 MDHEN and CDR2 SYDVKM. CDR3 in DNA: TGTGCCAGCAGTTTATGGGGGACAGGGGGCGGCCTAAATCAGCCCCAGCATTTT. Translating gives CASSLWGTGGGLNQPQHF.

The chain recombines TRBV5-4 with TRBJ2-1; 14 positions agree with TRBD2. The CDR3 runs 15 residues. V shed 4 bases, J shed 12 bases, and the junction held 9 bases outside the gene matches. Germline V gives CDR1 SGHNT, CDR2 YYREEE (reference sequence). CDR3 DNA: TGTGCCAGCAGCGCCAGGGGACTAGCGGGAGCTGGGCAGTTCTTC. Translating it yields CASSARGLAGAGQFF.

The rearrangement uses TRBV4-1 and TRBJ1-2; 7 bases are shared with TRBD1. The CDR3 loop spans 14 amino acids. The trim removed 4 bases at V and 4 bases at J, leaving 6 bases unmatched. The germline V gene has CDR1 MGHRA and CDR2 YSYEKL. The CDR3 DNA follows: TGCGCCAGCAGCCGAGGGACAGTTTTCTATGGCTACACCTTC. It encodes CASSRGTVFYGYTF.

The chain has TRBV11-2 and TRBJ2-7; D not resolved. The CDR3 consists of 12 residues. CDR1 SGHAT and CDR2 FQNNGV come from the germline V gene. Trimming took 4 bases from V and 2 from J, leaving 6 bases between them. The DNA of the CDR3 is TGTGCCAGCAGCTCCCCAACCTACGAGCAGTACTTC. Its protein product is CASSSPTYEQYF. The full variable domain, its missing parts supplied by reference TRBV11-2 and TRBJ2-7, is EAGVAQSPRYKIIEKRQSVAFWCNPISGHATLYWYQQILGQGPKLLIQFQNNGVVDDSQLPKDRFSAERLKGVDSTLKIQPAKLEDSAVYLCASSSPTYEQYFGPGTRLTVT.

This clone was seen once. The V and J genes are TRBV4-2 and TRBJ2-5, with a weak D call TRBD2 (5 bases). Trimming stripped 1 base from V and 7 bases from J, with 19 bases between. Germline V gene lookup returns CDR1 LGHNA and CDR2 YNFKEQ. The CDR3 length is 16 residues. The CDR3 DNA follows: TGTGCCAGCAGCCAAGGAACCGGACTGGGAAAGTGGACCCAGTACTTC. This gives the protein CASSQGTGLGKWTQYF.

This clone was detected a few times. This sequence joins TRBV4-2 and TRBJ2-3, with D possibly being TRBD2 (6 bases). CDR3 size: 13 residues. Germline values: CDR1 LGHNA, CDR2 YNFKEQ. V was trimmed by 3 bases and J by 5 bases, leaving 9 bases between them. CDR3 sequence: CASSHPGEDTQYF. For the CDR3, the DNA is TGTGCCAGCAGCCATCCGGGGGAAGATACGCAGTATTTT.

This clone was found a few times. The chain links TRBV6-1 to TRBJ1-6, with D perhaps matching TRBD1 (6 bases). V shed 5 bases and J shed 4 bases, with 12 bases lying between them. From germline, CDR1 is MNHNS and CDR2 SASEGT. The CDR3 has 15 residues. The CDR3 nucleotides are TGTGCCAGCAGTAAACTACAGGGTTATAATTCACCCCTCCACTTT. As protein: CASSKLQGYNSPLHF.

The CDR3 DNA reads as TGCAGCGGTGGGCCCTCGAAGGTGGATACGCAGTATTTT. This codes for CSGGPSKVDTQYF. This sequence joins TRBV29-1 and TRBJ2-3; D remains ambiguous. Between the trimmed V and J ends, which lost 7 bases and 6 bases, there was a span of 17 bases. The CDR3 consists of 13 residues. Germline loops: CDR1 SQVTM, CDR2 ANQGSEA.

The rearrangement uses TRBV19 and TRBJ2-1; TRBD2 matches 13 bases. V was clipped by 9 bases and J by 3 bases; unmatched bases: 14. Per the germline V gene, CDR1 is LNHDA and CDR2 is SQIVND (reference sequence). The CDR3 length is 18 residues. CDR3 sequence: CARSRTSGGPLIYNEQFF. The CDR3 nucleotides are TGTGCCAGGAGTCGGACTAGCGGGGGCCCCTTGATCTACAATGAGCAGTTCTTC.